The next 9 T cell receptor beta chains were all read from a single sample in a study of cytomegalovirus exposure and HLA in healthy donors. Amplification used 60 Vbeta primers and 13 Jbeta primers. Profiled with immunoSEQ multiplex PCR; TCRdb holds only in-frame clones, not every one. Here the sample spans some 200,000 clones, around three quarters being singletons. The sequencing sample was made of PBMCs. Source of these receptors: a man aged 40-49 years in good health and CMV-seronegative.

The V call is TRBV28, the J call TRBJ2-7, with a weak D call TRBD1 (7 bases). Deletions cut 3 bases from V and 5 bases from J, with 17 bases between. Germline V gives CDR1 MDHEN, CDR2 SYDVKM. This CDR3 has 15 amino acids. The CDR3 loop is CASSFSSRGRNEQYF. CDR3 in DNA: TGTGCCAGCAGTTTTTCGTCCAGGGGGAGGAACGAGCAGTACTTC.

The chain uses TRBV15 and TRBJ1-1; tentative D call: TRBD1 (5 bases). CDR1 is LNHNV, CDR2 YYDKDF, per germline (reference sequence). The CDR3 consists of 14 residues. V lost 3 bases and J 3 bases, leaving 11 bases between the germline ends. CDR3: CATSRGGGDTEAFF. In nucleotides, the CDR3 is TGTGCCACCAGCAGGGGGGGAGGGGACACTGAAGCTTTCTTT.

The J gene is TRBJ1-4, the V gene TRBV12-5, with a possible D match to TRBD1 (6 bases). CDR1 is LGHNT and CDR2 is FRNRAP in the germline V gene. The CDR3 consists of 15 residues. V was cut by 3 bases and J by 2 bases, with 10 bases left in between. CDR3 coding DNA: TGTGCTAGTGGTTTTCAGGGGCTCACTAATGAAAAACTGTTTTTT. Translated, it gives CASGFQGLTNEKLFF.

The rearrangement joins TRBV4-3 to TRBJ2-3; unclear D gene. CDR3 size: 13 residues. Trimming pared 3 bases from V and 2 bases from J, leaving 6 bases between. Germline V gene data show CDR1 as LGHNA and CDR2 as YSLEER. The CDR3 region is CASSHPNTDTQYF. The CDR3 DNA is TGCGCCAGCAGCCACCCAAACACAGATACGCAGTATTTT.

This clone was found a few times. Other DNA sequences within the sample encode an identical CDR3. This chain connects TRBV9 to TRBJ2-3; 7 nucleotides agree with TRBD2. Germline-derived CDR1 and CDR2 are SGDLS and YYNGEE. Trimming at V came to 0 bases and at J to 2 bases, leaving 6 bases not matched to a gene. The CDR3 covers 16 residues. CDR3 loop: CASSVEASGPTDTQYF. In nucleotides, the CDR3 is TGTGCCAGCAGCGTAGAGGCTAGCGGCCCCACAGATACGCAGTATTTT.

The DNA of the CDR3 is TGTGCCAGCAGTTTACCCCTAAATGAGCAGTTCTTC. Translated, it gives CASSLPLNEQFF. The J gene is TRBJ2-1, the V gene TRBV28; D unclear. The CDR3 runs 12 residues. Germline V gene sequence: CDR1 MDHEN, CDR2 SYDVKM. Between the trimmed V and J ends, which lost 2 bases and 7 bases, there was a span of 6 bases.

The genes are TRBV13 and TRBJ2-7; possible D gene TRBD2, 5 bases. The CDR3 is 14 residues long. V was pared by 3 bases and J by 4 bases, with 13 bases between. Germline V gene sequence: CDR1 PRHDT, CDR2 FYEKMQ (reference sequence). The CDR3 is CASSFRLGEYEQYF. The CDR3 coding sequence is TGTGCCAGCAGCTTCAGACTGGGAGAGTACGAGCAGTACTTC.

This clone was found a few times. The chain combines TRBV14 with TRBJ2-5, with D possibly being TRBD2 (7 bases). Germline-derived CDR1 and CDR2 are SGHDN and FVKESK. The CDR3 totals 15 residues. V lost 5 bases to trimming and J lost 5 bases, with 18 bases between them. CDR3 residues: CASSYKGGALETQYF. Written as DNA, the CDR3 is TGTGCCAGCAGCTATAAGGGGGGGGCCCTGGAGACCCAGTACTTC.

The CDR3 DNA is TGTGCCAGCAGTTCTAGCGGGAGCACAGATACGCAGTATTTT. Protein product: CASSSSGSTDTQYF. The V call is TRBV6-1, the J call TRBJ2-3; TRBD2 matches 8 bases. The CDR3 extends over 14 amino acids. V shed 5 bases, J shed 0 bases, and the junction held 1 base outside the gene matches. Germline CDR1 is MNHNS and CDR2 is SASEGT.